The 30 T cell receptor beta chains listed next were all sequenced from one sample in a study of shared clonotypes between healthy human individuals. Repertoires were generated with immunoSEQ multiplex PCR, while TCRdb's copy carries only in-frame clones and drops some. The sample yields more than 1.2 million clones, approximately 98.5% seen once. Sequences were obtained from naive CD4+ T cells sorted from blood. Subset specified: CD45RA+ positively selected. The receptors originated from a man aged 25-40 years in good health.

The chain couples TRBV29-1 to TRBJ1-4, with D unresolved. The CDR3 totals 13 residues. CDR1 is SQVTM, CDR2 ANQGSEA, per germline. V shed 0 bases and J shed 7 bases, with 9 bases lying between them. The chain's CDR3 is CSVEDQDREKLFF. The CDR3 DNA reads as TGCAGCGTTGAAGACCAGGATCGTGAAAAACTGTTTTTT.

The V and J genes are TRBV29-1 and TRBJ2-5; no clear D. The length of the CDR3 is 12 residues. Germline lookup yields CDR1 SQVTM and CDR2 ANQGSEA. Between the trimmed V and J ends, which lost 5 bases and 0 bases, there was a span of 7 bases. Written as DNA, the CDR3 is TGCAGCGTTTCGGAGTACCAAGAGACCCAGTACTTC. Its protein product is CSVSEYQETQYF.

For this clone: Other DNA sequences in the same sample also yield this CDR3. This chain connects TRBV7-2 to TRBJ2-7; D is possibly TRBD2 (5 bases). The V end lost 1 base, the J end lost 0 bases, and 10 bases lay between the germline ends. The germline CDR1 and CDR2 sequences are SGHTA and FQGNSA. This CDR3 region has 15 residues. This CDR3 reads CASSLVGGRSYEQYF. The CDR3 nucleotides read TGTGCCAGCAGCTTAGTGGGCGGGCGCTCCTACGAGCAGTACTTC. Together with reference TRBV7-2 and TRBJ2-7, the CDR3 gives the full variable domain: GAGVSQSPSNKVTEKGKDVELRCDPISGHTALYWYRQSLGQGLEFLIYFQGNSAPDKSGLPSDRFSAERTGGSVSTLTIQRTQQEDSAVYLCASSLVGGRSYEQYFGPGTRLTVT.

The chain has TRBV7-9 and TRBJ2-1; maybe TRBD2 (6 bases). V was cut by 7 bases and J by 4 bases, with 17 bases left in between. The CDR3 has 15 residues. CDR1 and CDR2 from the germline V gene are SEHNR and FQNEAQ (reference sequence). CDR3 sequence reads: CASTQRLDFYNEQFF. The CDR3 DNA follows: TGTGCCAGCACCCAACGACTAGACTTTTACAATGAGCAGTTCTTC.

The rearrangement links TRBV5-6 to TRBJ1-2; D may be TRBD1 (5 bases). The germline V and J ends were trimmed by 2 bases and 5 bases, with 13 bases remaining between them. The CDR3 is 14 amino acids. Germline loops: CDR1 SGHDT, CDR2 YYEEEE. CDR3 coding DNA: TGTGCCAGCAGCTTCGCCAGGGCCCAATATGGCTACACCTTC. Translation gives CASSFARAQYGYTF.

The chain combines TRBV6-5 with TRBJ1-1; the D is unclear. Trimming cost V 7 bases and J 7 bases, with 19 bases left between them. Germline lookup yields CDR1 MNHEY and CDR2 SVGAGI. The CDR3 contains 14 residues. The CDR3, as DNA: TGTGCCAGCATTACTCCGTACGGTGCGAGTGAAGCTTTCTTT. As protein: CASITPYGASEAFF.

This chain uses TRBV29-1 with TRBJ2-1; 7 bases match TRBD2. The CDR3 has 15 residues. Per the germline V gene, CDR1 is SQVTM and CDR2 is ANQGSEA. J was trimmed by 7 bases and V by 3 bases; bases with no gene match: 12. The CDR3: CSVEPRLAIYNEQFF. The CDR3 DNA follows: TGCAGCGTTGAGCCTCGACTAGCTATATATAATGAGCAGTTCTTC.

The CDR3 reads CASSHAGQATYEQYF. CDR3 sequence (DNA): TGTGCCAGCAGCCACGCTGGACAGGCAACCTACGAGCAGTACTTC. V gene TRBV28 combines with J gene TRBJ2-7, with 7 bases aligning to TRBD1. The CDR3 covers 15 residues. Looked up from germline, CDR1 is MDHEN and CDR2 is SYDVKM. V shed 6 bases, J shed 2 bases, and the junction held 10 bases outside the gene matches.

This rearrangement joins TRBV5-4 to TRBJ2-2, with 13 bases lining up with TRBD2. With V trimmed by 2 bases and J by 5 bases, 3 bases remained unmatched. The CDR3 consists of 16 residues. Per germline, CDR1 SGHNT and CDR2 YYREEE (reference sequence). CDR3: CASSFPGLAGTGELFF. Written as DNA, the CDR3 is TGTGCCAGCAGCTTCCCGGGACTAGCGGGAACCGGGGAGCTGTTTTTT.

A few counts support this clone. Other DNA sequences in the same sample also yield this CDR3. CDR3 bases: TGTGCCAGCAGCGGCGGGAGGCGAGAGACCCAGTACTTC. Translated, it gives CASSGGRRETQYF. The chain has TRBV28 and TRBJ2-5; 8 nucleotides align to TRBD2. There are 13 residues in the CDR3. V was pared by 6 bases and J by 4 bases, with 4 bases of the junction left unmatched. CDR1 is MDHEN, CDR2 SYDVKM, per germline.

This clone was seen only once. The chain is built from TRBV18 and TRBJ2-7; no firm D call. The CDR3 runs to 14 residues. Germline CDR1 and CDR2: KGHSH and LQKENI. Deletions cut 3 bases from V and 5 bases from J, with 14 bases between. CDR3 sequence: CASSPLQSADEQYF. The CDR3 coding sequence is TGTGCCAGCTCACCTTTGCAGTCCGCCGACGAGCAGTACTTC.

V usage is TRBV5-1 and J usage is TRBJ2-7; TRBD1 aligns across 9 bases. Trimming cost V 4 bases and J 6 bases; bases outside gene matches: 5. The CDR3 length is 13 residues. Per germline, CDR1 SGHRS and CDR2 YFSETQ. For the CDR3, the DNA is TGCGCCAGCAGCGGGGGACAGGGAAGCGAGCAGTACTTC. Translated: CASSGGQGSEQYF.

V and J are TRBV7-9 and TRBJ2-1, with a weak D call TRBD2 (6 bases). This CDR3 is 16 amino acids long. V gave up 5 bases and J gave up 8 bases, with 22 bases separating them. Germline lookup yields CDR1 SEHNR and CDR2 FQNEAQ (reference sequence). This CDR3 is CASSAEPWREGDEQFF. The CDR3 nucleotides are TGTGCCAGCAGCGCCGAGCCATGGCGGGAAGGAGATGAGCAGTTCTTC.

The V gene is TRBV29-1, the J gene TRBJ1-2; D may be TRBD1 (5 bases). The CDR3 runs to 13 residues. CDR1 is SQVTM, CDR2 ANQGSEA, per germline. The V end was cut by 4 bases, the J end by 4 bases, with 13 bases between. The CDR3 bases are TGCAGCGTTGGGCAGGGAAGGGGCTATGGCTACACCTTC. It is translated as CSVGQGRGYGYTF.

This chain uses TRBV11-3 with TRBJ2-3; possibly TRBD1 for D (6 bases). The CDR3 extends over 15 amino acids. Germline V CDR1 and CDR2: SGHNT, YENEEA. Deletions cut 2 bases from V and 0 bases from J, with 9 bases between. The CDR3 DNA sequence: TGTGCCAGCAGCTTACGAGGGGGAAGCACAGATACGCAGTATTTT. Translation: CASSLRGGSTDTQYF.

The V call is TRBV6-6, the J call TRBJ1-5, with a possible D match to TRBD1 (5 bases). Germline CDR1 is MNHNY and CDR2 is SVGAGI (reference sequence). The CDR3 extends over 13 amino acids. The V and J ends lost 8 bases and 4 bases respectively, with 12 bases between them. This CDR3 is CASLNGANQPQHF. CDR3 DNA sequence: TGTGCCAGCCTCAACGGGGCAAATCAGCCCCAGCATTTT.

This chain joins TRBV6-1 and TRBJ2-3; the D is unclear. The V gene lost 3 bases and the J gene lost 5 bases, with 12 bases spanning the gap. Per germline, CDR1 MNHNS and CDR2 SASEGT. The CDR3 contains 14 residues. The CDR3 nucleotides read TGTGCCAGCAGTGAGGGCAGGTTAAGAGATACGCAGTATTTT. Protein sequence: CASSEGRLRDTQYF.

This clone has only one observation. This sequence joins TRBV2 and TRBJ2-7; D is unresolved. Trimming pared 4 bases from V and 13 bases from J, leaving 11 bases between. This CDR3 is built from 10 residues. The germline gives CDR1 SNHLY, CDR2 FYNNEI. The chain's CDR3 is CASSGMVVYF. The CDR3, as DNA: TGTGCCAGCAGTGGGATGGTAGTATACTTC.

The chain employs TRBV7-2 and TRBJ2-5; no reliable D call. CDR3 length equals 14 residues. Trimming pared 6 bases from V and 1 base from J, leaving 12 bases between. Germline V gives CDR1 SGHTA, CDR2 FQGNSA. CDR3 DNA sequence: TGTGCCAGCAGTCAAACCAGAGGCCAAGAGACCCAGTACTTC. It specifies CASSQTRGQETQYF.

CDR3 region: CASSRGGGNAYEQYF. As DNA, the CDR3 is TGTGCCAGCTCACGGGGCGGGGGGAATGCCTACGAGCAGTACTTC. The chain combines TRBV18 with TRBJ2-7; TRBD2 agrees at 8 bases. With V trimmed by 4 bases and J by 2 bases, 7 bases remained unmatched. Germline CDR1 KGHSH, CDR2 LQKENI. The CDR3 loop spans 15 amino acids.

For this clone: Other DNA variants within this sample encode the same CDR3. The genes are TRBV6-1 and TRBJ1-2, with a weak D call TRBD1 (6 bases). Germline V gene data show CDR1 as MNHNS and CDR2 as SASEGT. The CDR3 covers 12 residues. V was cut by 6 bases and J by 2 bases, with 7 bases left in between. The chain's CDR3 is CASSQGNYGYTF. For the CDR3, the DNA is TGTGCCAGCAGCCAGGGGAACTATGGCTACACCTTC.

The J gene is TRBJ1-2, the V gene TRBV6-5; D unclear. The CDR3 totals 15 residues. V was clipped by 6 bases and J by 5 bases, with 19 bases between them. The V gene's germline CDR1 is MNHEY and CDR2 SVGAGI. In DNA, the CDR3 is TGTGCCAGCAGACCCCACATTGGCCGGGATTATGGCTACACCTTC. Its protein is CASRPHIGRDYGYTF.

The chain uses TRBV7-9 and TRBJ2-1, with TRBD1 identical over 11 bases. Unmatched junction bases numbered 16, after V lost 5 bases and J lost 7 bases. The CDR3 sequence is 18 residues long. Germline loops: CDR1 SEHNR, CDR2 FQNEAQ (reference sequence). The CDR3 is CASSPGFRDRGNGNEQFF. The CDR3 DNA sequence: TGTGCCAGCAGCCCAGGATTCCGGGACAGGGGGAATGGGAATGAGCAGTTCTTC.

The genes are TRBV7-2 and TRBJ2-5; D is possibly TRBD2 (6 bases). V was pared by 5 bases and J by 7 bases, with 14 bases between. The CDR3 totals 13 residues. Germline V gene data show CDR1 as SGHTA and CDR2 as FQGNSA. CDR3 sequence (DNA): TGTGCCAGCAGCCCCCAAACCGGGGGGACCCAGTACTTC. Protein product: CASSPQTGGTQYF.

J is TRBJ1-2 and V is TRBV5-1; 9 bases match TRBD1. The CDR3 is made up of 14 amino acids. Germline CDR1 reads SGHRS; CDR2 reads YFSETQ. Unmatched junction bases numbered 3, after V lost 4 bases and J lost 2 bases. This CDR3 reads CASSADRGNYGYTF. The CDR3 nucleotides are TGCGCCAGCAGCGCGGACAGGGGCAACTATGGCTACACCTTC.

This clone has only one observation. The chain combines TRBV5-1 with TRBJ2-7; no reliable D call. V was clipped by 3 bases and J by 2 bases, with 12 bases between them. Germline V gene data show CDR1 as SGHRS and CDR2 as YFSETQ. The CDR3 extends over 14 amino acids. CDR3 in DNA: TGCGCCAGCAGCTCCCCCGCAGATACCTACGAGCAGTACTTC. It codes for CASSSPADTYEQYF.

The rearrangement links TRBV5-6 to TRBJ2-1; D not resolved. The V end was cut by 3 bases, the J end by 15 bases, with 4 bases between. The germline V gene has CDR1 SGHDT and CDR2 YYEEEE. The CDR3 consists of 8 residues. The CDR3 sequence is CASSSGFF. CDR3 coding DNA: TGTGCCAGCAGCTCCGGGTTCTTC.

The J gene is TRBJ1-3, the V gene TRBV27; 7 nucleotides agree with TRBD1. The CDR3 runs 19 residues. The V gene end was trimmed by 3 bases and the J gene end by 3 bases; junction bases not matched to a gene: 17. Germline values: CDR1 MNHEY, CDR2 SMNVEV (reference sequence). CDR3: CASSLNKGAAYEYGNTIYF. In DNA, the CDR3 is TGTGCCAGCAGTTTGAATAAGGGGGCGGCTTATGAGTATGGAAACACCATATATTTT.

The CDR3 sequence is CASSRWTGYNEQFF. CDR3 nucleotide sequence: TGTGCCAGCAGCCGTTGGACAGGCTACAATGAGCAGTTCTTC. This chain uses TRBV7-6 with TRBJ2-1; 7 bases are a match to TRBD1. The J segment lost 3 bases and the V segment lost 5 bases, leaving 4 bases of the junction unmatched. Germline CDR1 reads SGHVS; CDR2 reads FNYEAQ. The CDR3 is 14 residues long.

This chain links TRBV7-2 with TRBJ1-1; 9 positions match TRBD1. This CDR3 region has 14 residues. CDR1 SGHTA and CDR2 FQGNSA come from the germline V gene. The J segment lost 8 bases and the V segment lost 3 bases, leaving 7 bases of the junction unmatched. The CDR3 protein is CASSFNRGLSEAFF. CDR3 coding DNA: TGTGCCAGCAGCTTTAACAGGGGGCTCTCAGAAGCTTTCTTT. Combining the CDR3 with reference TRBV7-2 and TRBJ1-1 gives the whole variable domain GAGVSQSPSNKVTEKGKDVELRCDPISGHTALYWYRQSLGQGLEFLIYFQGNSAPDKSGLPSDRFSAERTGGSVSTLTIQRTQQEDSAVYLCASSFNRGLSEAFFGQGTRLTVV.